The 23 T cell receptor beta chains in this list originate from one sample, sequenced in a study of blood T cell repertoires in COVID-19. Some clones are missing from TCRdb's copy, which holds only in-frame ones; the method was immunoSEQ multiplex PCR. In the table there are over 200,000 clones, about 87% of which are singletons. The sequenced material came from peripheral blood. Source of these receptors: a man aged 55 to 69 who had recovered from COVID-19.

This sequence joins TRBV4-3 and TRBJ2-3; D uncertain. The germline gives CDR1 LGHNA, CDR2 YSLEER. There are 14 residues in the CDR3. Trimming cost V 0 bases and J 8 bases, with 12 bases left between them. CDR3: CASSQDVSLGTQYF. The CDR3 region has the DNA TGCGCCAGCAGCCAAGACGTCAGCCTAGGTACGCAGTATTTT.

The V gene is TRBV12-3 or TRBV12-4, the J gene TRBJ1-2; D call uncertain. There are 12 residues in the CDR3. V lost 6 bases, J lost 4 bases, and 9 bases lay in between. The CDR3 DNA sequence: TGTGCCAGCAGCACAGCTTCCTATGGCTACACCTTC. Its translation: CASSTASYGYTF.

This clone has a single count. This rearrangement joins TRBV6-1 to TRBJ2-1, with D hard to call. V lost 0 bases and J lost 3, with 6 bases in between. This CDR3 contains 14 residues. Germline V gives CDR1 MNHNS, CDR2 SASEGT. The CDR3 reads CASSEARNYNEQFF. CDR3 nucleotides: TGTGCCAGCAGTGAAGCCAGGAACTACAATGAGCAGTTCTTC.

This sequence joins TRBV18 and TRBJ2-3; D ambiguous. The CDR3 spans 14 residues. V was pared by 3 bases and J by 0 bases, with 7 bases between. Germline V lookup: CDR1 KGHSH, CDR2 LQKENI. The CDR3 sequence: CASSPLESTDTQYF. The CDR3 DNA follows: TGTGCCAGCTCACCCTTAGAAAGCACAGATACGCAGTATTTT.

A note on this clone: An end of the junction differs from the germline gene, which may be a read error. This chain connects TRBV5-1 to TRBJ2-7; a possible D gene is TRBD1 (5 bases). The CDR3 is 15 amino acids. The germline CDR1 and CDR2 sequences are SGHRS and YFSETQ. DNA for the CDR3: TGCGCCAGCAGCTTGGCGTCAGGGTATGCCTATGAGCAGTACTTC. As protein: CASSLASGYAYEQYF. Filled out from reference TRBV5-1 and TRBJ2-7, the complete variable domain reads KAGVTQTPRYLIKTRGQQVTLSCSPISGHRSVSWYQQTPGQGLQFLFEYFSETQRNKGNFPGRFSGRQFSNSRSEMNVSTLELGDSALYLCASSLASGYAYEQYFGPGTRLTVT.

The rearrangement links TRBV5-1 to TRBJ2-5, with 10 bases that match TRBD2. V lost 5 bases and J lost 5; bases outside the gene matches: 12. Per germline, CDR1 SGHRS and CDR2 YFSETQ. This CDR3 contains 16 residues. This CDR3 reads CASREFSGRPGETQYF. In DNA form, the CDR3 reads TGCGCCAGCAGAGAGTTTAGCGGGAGGCCCGGTGAGACCCAGTACTTC.

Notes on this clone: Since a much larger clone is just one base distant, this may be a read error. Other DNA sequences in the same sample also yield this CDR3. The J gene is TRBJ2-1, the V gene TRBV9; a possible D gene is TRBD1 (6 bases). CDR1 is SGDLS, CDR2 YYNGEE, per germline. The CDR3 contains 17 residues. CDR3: CASSVVLPGVAYNEQFF. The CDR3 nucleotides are TGTGCCAGCAGCGTAGTTCTTCCAGGGGTTGCCTACAATGAACAGTTCTTC.

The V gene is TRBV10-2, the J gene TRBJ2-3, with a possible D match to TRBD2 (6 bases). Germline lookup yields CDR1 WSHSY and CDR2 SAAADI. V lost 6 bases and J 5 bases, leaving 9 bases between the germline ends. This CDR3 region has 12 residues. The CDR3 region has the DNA TGCGCCAGCAGCGGGGACTTAGATACGCAGTATTTT. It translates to CASSGDLDTQYF.

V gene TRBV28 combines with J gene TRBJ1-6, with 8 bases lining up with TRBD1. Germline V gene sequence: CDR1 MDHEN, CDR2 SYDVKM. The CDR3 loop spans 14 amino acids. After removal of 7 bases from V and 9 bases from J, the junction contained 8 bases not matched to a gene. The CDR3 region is CASTQDRERSPLHF. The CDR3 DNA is TGTGCCAGCACTCAGGACAGGGAACGTTCACCCCTCCACTTT.

CDR3 region: CASGTQGSTDTQYF. The CDR3 nucleotides are TGTGCCAGCGGTACCCAGGGTAGCACAGATACGCAGTATTTT. V usage is TRBV6-5 and J usage is TRBJ2-3; TRBD1 might be the D (5 bases). Germline V gene sequence: CDR1 MNHEY, CDR2 SVGAGI. The CDR3 extends over 14 amino acids. Trimming shortened V by 8 bases and J by 0 bases, and 12 bases separated the two germline ends.

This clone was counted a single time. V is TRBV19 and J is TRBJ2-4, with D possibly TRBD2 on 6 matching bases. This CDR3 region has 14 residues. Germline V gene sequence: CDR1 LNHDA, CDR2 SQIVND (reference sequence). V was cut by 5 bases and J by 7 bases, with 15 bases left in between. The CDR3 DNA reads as TGTGCCAGTAGTCCGTGGGCCCGGGGGAACATTCAGTACTTC. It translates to CASSPWARGNIQYF.

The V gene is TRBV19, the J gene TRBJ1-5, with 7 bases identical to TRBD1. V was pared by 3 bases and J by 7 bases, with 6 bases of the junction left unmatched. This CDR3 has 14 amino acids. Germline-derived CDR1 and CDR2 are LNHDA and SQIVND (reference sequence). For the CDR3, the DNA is TGTGCCAGTAGTATGACAGGGAGGCCCCAGCCCCAGCATTTT. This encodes CASSMTGRPQPQHF.

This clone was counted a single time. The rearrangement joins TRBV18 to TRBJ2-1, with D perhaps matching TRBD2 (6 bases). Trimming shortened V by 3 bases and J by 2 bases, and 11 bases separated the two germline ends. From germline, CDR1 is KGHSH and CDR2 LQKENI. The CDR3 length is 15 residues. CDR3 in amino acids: CASSPTGGAYNEQFF. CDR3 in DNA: TGTGCCAGCTCACCGACCGGAGGGGCCTACAATGAGCAGTTCTTC.

This CDR3 reads CASSQDYLRASGGADTQYF. DNA for the CDR3: TGCGCCAGCAGCCAAGATTATCTGAGGGCTAGCGGGGGGGCAGATACGCAGTATTTT. The genes are TRBV4-3 and TRBJ2-3; 12 bases line up with TRBD2. The CDR3 contains 19 residues. Germline CDR1 LGHNA, CDR2 YSLEER. The J segment lost 4 bases and the V segment lost 0 bases, leaving 11 bases of the junction unmatched.

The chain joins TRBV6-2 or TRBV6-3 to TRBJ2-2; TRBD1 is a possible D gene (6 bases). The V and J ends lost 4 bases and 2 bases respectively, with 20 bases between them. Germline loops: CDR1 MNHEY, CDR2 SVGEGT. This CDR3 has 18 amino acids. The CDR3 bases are TGTGCCAGCAGTTCACAATCCGGGACATTCATTAACACCGGGGAGCTGTTTTTT. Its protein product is CASSSQSGTFINTGELFF.

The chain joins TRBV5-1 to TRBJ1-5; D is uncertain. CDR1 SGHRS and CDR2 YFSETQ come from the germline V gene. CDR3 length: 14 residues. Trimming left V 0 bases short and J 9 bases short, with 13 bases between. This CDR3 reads CASSLDSGQVPQHF. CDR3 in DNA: TGCGCCAGCAGCTTGGACAGTGGTCAAGTGCCCCAGCATTTT.

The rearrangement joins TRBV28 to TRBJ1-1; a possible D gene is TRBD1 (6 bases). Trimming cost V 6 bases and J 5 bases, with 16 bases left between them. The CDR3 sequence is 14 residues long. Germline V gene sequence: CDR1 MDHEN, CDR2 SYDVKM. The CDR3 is CASRVQGRVTEAFF. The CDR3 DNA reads TGTGCCAGCAGGGTGCAGGGGCGCGTGACTGAAGCTTTCTTT.

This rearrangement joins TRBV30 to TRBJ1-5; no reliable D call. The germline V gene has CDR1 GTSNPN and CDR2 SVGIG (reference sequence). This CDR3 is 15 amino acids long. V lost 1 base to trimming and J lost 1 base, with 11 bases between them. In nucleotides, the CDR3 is TGTGCCTGGAGTGCAGGAATTTCGAGCAATCAGCCCCAGCATTTT. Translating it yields CAWSAGISSNQPQHF.

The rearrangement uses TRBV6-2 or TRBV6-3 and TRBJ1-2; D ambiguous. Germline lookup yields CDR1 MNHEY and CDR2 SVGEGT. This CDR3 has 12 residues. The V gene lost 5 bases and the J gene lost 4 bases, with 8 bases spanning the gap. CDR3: CASSRDFYGYTF. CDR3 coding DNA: TGTGCCAGCAGTCGGGATTTCTATGGCTACACCTTC.

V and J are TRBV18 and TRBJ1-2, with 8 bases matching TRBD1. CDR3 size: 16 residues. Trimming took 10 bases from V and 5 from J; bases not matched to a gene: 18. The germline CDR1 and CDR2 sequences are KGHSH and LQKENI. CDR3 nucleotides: TGTGCCACTCGCCGACGAAACCAGGGGGCGGAATATGGCTACACCTTC. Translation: CATRRRNQGAEYGYTF. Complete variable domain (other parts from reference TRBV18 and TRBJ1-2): NAGVMQNPRHLVRRRGQEARLRCSPMKGHSHVYWYRQLPEEGLKFMVYLQKENIIDESGMPKERFSAEFPKEGPSILRIQQVVRGDSAAYFCATRRRNQGAEYGYTFGSGTRLTVV.

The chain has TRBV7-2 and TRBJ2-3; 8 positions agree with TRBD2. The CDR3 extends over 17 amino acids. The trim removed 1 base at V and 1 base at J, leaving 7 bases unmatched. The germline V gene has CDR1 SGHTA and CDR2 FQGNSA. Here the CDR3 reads CASSLDGGGLRTDTQYF. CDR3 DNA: TGTGCCAGCAGCTTAGATGGCGGGGGGCTTCGCACAGATACGCAGTATTTT.

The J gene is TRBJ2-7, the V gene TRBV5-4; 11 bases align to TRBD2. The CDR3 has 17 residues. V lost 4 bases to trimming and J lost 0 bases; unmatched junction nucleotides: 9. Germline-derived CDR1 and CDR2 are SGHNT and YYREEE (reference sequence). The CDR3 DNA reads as TGTGCCAGCAGCGTTACTAGCGGGGGCCCTAGCTCCTACGAGCAGTACTTC. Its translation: CASSVTSGGPSSYEQYF.

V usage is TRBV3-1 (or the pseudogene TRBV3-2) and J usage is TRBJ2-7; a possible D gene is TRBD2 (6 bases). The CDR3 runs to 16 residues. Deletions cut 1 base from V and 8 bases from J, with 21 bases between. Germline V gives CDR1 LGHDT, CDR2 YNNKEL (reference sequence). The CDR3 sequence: CASSQVMAGPTTKQYF. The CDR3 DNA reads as TGTGCCAGCAGCCAAGTCATGGCGGGACCTACTACGAAGCAGTACTTC.